This T cell receptor (beta chain) appears in the sequencing data of a study of blood T cell repertoires in COVID-19. Overall study context: From the United States, Italy and Spain came samples of acute and convalescent COVID-19.

Enrolment of Seattle patients took place during active infection, and they were followed longitudinally. Per the authors' pipeline: Amplified reference gene primers provided the basis for estimating nucleated cell counts. Profiled with immunoSEQ multiplex PCR; TCRdb holds only in-frame clones, not every one. V and J calls plus clone size are reproduced from that table; the DNA served to infer D and trimming. The table records 250,000 to 350,000 clones, approximately 84% of them present only once. Germline V CDR1 and CDR2: SNHLY, FYNNEI. The CDR3 loop spans 12 amino acids. The V and J ends lost 10 bases and 2 bases respectively, with 9 bases between them.

Sequenced input: peripheral blood. V usage is TRBV2 and J usage is TRBJ2-1, with D unclear. This clonotype was obtained from a human donor with COVID-19, enrolled during active disease. The donor label of this sample is uncertain. CDR3 sequence: CATQRTYNEQFF. The CDR3 DNA reads TGTGCCACCCAGAGGACCTACAATGAGCAGTTCTTC.